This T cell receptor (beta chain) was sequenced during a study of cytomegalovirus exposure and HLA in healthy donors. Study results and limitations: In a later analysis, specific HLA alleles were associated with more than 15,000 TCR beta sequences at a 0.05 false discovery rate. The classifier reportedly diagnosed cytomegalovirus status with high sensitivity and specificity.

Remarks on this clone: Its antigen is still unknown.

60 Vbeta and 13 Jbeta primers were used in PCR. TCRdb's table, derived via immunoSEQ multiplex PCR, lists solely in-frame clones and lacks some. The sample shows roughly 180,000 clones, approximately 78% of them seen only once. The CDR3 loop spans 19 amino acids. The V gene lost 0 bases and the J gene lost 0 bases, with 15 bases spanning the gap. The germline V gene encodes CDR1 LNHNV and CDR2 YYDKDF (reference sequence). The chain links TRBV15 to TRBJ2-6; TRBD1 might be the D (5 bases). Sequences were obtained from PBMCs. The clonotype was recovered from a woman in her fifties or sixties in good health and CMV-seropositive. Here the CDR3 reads CATSRDPPTGLSGANVLTF. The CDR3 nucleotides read TGTGCCACCAGCAGAGATCCCCCCACAGGCCTCTCTGGGGCCAACGTCCTGACTTTC.